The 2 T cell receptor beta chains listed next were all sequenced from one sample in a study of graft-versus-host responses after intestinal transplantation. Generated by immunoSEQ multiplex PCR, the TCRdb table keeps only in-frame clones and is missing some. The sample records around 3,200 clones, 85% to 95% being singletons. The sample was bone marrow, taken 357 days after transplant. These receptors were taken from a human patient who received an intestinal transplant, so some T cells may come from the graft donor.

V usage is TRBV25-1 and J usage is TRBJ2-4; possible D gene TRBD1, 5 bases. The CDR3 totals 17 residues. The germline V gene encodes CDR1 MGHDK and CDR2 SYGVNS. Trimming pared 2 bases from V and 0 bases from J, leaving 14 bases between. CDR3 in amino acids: CASSEGTGPLAKNIQYF. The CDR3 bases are TGTGCCAGCAGTGAAGGTACAGGTCCCTTAGCCAAAAACATTCAGTACTTC.

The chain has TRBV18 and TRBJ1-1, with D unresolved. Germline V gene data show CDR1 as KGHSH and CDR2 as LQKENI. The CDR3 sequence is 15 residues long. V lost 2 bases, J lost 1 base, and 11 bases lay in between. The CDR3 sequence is CASSPRVVENTEAFF. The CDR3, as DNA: TGTGCCAGCTCACCAAGGGTAGTGGAGAACACTGAAGCTTTCTTT. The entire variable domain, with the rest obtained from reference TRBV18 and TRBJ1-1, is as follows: NAGVMQNPRHLVRRRGQEARLRCSPMKGHSHVYWYRQLPEEGLKFMVYLQKENIIDESGMPKERFSAEFPKEGPSILRIQQVVRGDSAAYFCASSPRVVENTEAFFGQGTRLTVV.